What follows are 32 T cell receptor beta chains derived from one specimen sequenced in a study of T cell responses to AZD1222 COVID-19 vaccine. Using immunoSEQ multiplex PCR, the repertoire was profiled, and TCRdb retains in-frame clones only, with some absent. This table has 95,000 to 100,000 clones, around 87% appearing once. Sequences were derived from peripheral blood, sampled 28 days after the second AZD1222 dose. The receptors come from an adult who received the AZD1222 COVID-19 vaccine.

This rearrangement joins TRBV5-1 to TRBJ1-6, with TRBD1 matching over 9 bases. CDR1 is SGHRS, CDR2 YFSETQ, per germline. J gave up 9 bases and V 6 bases, and 7 bases lay outside the gene matches. CDR3 length: 14 amino acids. This CDR3 reads CASNSGQGGSPLHF. The CDR3, as DNA: TGCGCCAGCAATTCGGGACAGGGTGGTTCACCCCTCCACTTT.

The V and J genes are TRBV28 and TRBJ2-1, with TRBD1 matching over 9 bases. The V gene's germline CDR1 is MDHEN and CDR2 SYDVKM. This CDR3 contains 12 residues. The V gene end was trimmed by 8 bases and the J gene end by 7 bases; junction bases not matched to a gene: 3. The CDR3 sequence: CASGTGLNEQFF. The CDR3 DNA follows: TGTGCCAGCGGGACAGGGTTGAATGAGCAGTTCTTC.

J is TRBJ2-5 and V is TRBV25-1; 11 bases are a match to TRBD2. V trimming: 10 bases; J trimming: 5 bases; junction bases outside the gene matches: 9. CDR1 MGHDK and CDR2 SYGVNS come from the germline V gene. There are 14 residues in the CDR3. CDR3 residues: CANPIAGGRETQYF. DNA of the CDR3: TGTGCCAACCCGATAGCGGGAGGGCGTGAGACCCAGTACTTC.

The table lists this clone with many counts. The chain combines TRBV27 with TRBJ2-2; 8 positions match TRBD1. The length of the CDR3 is 15 residues. Looked up from germline, CDR1 is MNHEY and CDR2 is SMNVEV (reference sequence). With V trimmed by 5 bases and J by 4 bases, 6 bases remained unmatched. The CDR3 spells CASSMSDRGTGELFF. The CDR3 DNA reads as TGTGCCAGCAGTATGTCAGACAGGGGCACCGGGGAGCTGTTTTTT.

The table lists this clone with a few counts. The V and J genes are TRBV3-1 (or the pseudogene TRBV3-2) and TRBJ1-4, with D unclear. Trimming took 4 bases from V and 7 from J, leaving 13 bases between them. CDR3 length: 14 amino acids. The germline V gene encodes CDR1 LGHDT and CDR2 YNNKEL (reference sequence). CDR3 nucleotides: TGTGCCAGCAGCCCCGGAGGCGTCGGTGAAAAACTGTTTTTT. Encoded protein: CASSPGGVGEKLFF.

This chain joins TRBV9 and TRBJ2-7, with 8 bases identical to TRBD2. This CDR3 has 13 residues. The ends lost 2 bases at V and 3 bases at J; junction bases unmatched: 1. Germline CDR1 reads SGDLS; CDR2 reads YYNGEE. CDR3 DNA: TGTGCCAGCAGCGTGAGCGGGAGCTACGAGCAGTACTTC. It codes for CASSVSGSYEQYF.

This clone was found a few times. The rearrangement links TRBV7-2 to TRBJ2-3; D may be TRBD2 (5 bases). This CDR3 has 14 residues. Trimming cost V 5 bases and J 1 base, with 10 bases left between them. Germline lookup yields CDR1 SGHTA and CDR2 FQGNSA. The CDR3 region is CASSHRDRTDTQYF. DNA for the CDR3: TGTGCCAGCAGCCACCGGGATCGCACAGATACGCAGTATTTT.

The chain joins TRBV6-2 or TRBV6-3 to TRBJ1-3; D is unresolved. Trimming pared 2 bases from V and 4 bases from J, leaving 6 bases between. Germline CDR1 and CDR2: MNHEY and SVGEGT. This CDR3 region has 13 residues. Here the CDR3 reads CASSYPNGNTIYF. The CDR3 coding sequence is TGTGCCAGCAGTTACCCGAACGGAAACACCATATATTTT.

The rearrangement uses TRBV7-9 and TRBJ2-7; D unresolved. CDR3 length: 12 residues. V dropped 5 bases and J dropped 7 bases, with 12 bases sitting between them. Germline CDR1 and CDR2: SEHNR and FQNEAQ (reference sequence). The CDR3 coding sequence is TGTGCCAGCAGCCGTGATGCGTTGGAGCAGTACTTC. Its protein product is CASSRDALEQYF.

The chain recombines TRBV30 with TRBJ1-1, with D perhaps TRBD1 (6 bases). Germline lookup yields CDR1 GTSNPN and CDR2 SVGIG (reference sequence). The ends were cut back, 4 bases at V and 0 bases at J, with 21 bases in the middle. The CDR3 sequence is 17 residues long. CDR3: CAWTPSGHGVMNTEAFF. CDR3 nucleotides: TGTGCCTGGACTCCCTCGGGACACGGAGTAATGAACACTGAAGCTTTCTTT.

The chain is built from TRBV28 and TRBJ1-5, with D maybe TRBD1 (5 bases). V lost 6 bases, J lost 3 bases, and 18 bases lay in between. This CDR3 has 16 residues. CDR1 is MDHEN, CDR2 SYDVKM, per germline. The DNA of the CDR3 is TGTGCCAGCAGACTCTTGAAAGGGGTTAACAATCAGCCCCAGCATTTT. It encodes CASRLLKGVNNQPQHF. Supplemented by reference TRBV28 and TRBJ1-5, the full variable domain reads DVKVTQSSRYLVKRTGEKVFLECVQDMDHENMFWYRQDPGLGLRLIYFSYDVKMKEKGDIPEGYSVSREKKERFSLILESASTNQTSMYLCASRLLKGVNNQPQHFGDGTRLSIL.

This chain links TRBV20-1 with TRBJ1-2; D perhaps matches TRBD1 (5 bases). The V end was cut by 4 bases, the J end by 8 bases, with 11 bases between. Germline V gene data show CDR1 as DFQATT and CDR2 as SNEGSKA (reference sequence). CDR3 length equals 11 residues. CDR3 coding DNA: TGCAGTGCTACAGGGTCGGGAGGCTACACCTTC. This sequence encodes CSATGSGGYTF.

The chain recombines TRBV11-3 with TRBJ2-3; no clear D. CDR1 SGHNT and CDR2 YENEEA come from the germline V gene. The V and J ends lost 1 base and 2 bases respectively, with 4 bases between them. This CDR3 is 13 amino acids long. The CDR3 DNA sequence: TGTGCCAGCAGCTTAGGGCACACAGATACGCAGTATTTT. Translation: CASSLGHTDTQYF.

This sequence joins TRBV7-8 and TRBJ1-6, with a possible D match to TRBD1 (6 bases). Germline V CDR1 and CDR2: SGHVS, FQNEAQ. The CDR3 consists of 12 residues. V was clipped by 5 bases and J by 16 bases, with 15 bases between them. CDR3 bases: TGTGCCAGCAGCCCACCAGGACAGACACTCCACTTT. Translating gives CASSPPGQTLHF.

The gene calls are TRBV30 and TRBJ2-7, with a tentative D call TRBD1 (7 bases). The CDR3 is made up of 13 amino acids. V was clipped by 3 bases and J by 0 bases, with 9 bases between them. From germline, CDR1 is GTSNPN and CDR2 SVGIG (reference sequence). DNA for the CDR3: TGTGCCTGGAGGCAGGGGGGCTCCTACGAGCAGTACTTC. Protein: CAWRQGGSYEQYF.

The gene calls are TRBV7-3 and TRBJ1-1; D is perhaps TRBD1 (5 bases). Trimming pared 2 bases from V and 4 bases from J, leaving 11 bases between. Germline-derived CDR1 and CDR2 are SGHTA and FQGTGA. The CDR3 loop spans 14 amino acids. CDR3 sequence (DNA): TGTGCCAGCAGCTTATCGACAGCGCCCACTGAAGCTTTCTTT. This translates into CASSLSTAPTEAFF.

The chain combines TRBV14 with TRBJ2-3; D remains ambiguous. In germline, CDR1 is SGHDN, CDR2 FVKESK. V was cut by 2 bases and J by 0 bases, with 6 bases left in between. This CDR3 spans 14 amino acids. The chain's CDR3 is CASSQPASTDTQYF. CDR3 bases: TGTGCCAGCAGCCAACCCGCCAGCACAGATACGCAGTATTTT.

The J gene is TRBJ2-7, the V gene TRBV7-2; D gene uncertain. The CDR3 loop spans 13 amino acids. Germline-derived CDR1 and CDR2 are SGHTA and FQGNSA. V lost 0 bases, J lost 3 bases, and 6 bases lay in between. The CDR3 protein is CASSLAQHYEQYF. In nucleotides, the CDR3 is TGTGCCAGCAGCTTAGCACAGCACTACGAGCAGTACTTC.

V gene TRBV6-5 combines with J gene TRBJ2-7; the match to TRBD1 covers 9 bases. The ends lost 5 bases at V and 4 bases at J; junction bases unmatched: 6. CDR1 and CDR2 (germline): MNHEY, SVGAGI. The CDR3 sequence is 14 residues long. CDR3 region: CASSQYRGRYEQYF. The CDR3 nucleotides read TGTGCCAGCAGTCAATACAGGGGGCGGTACGAGCAGTACTTC.

This chain connects TRBV5-6 to TRBJ1-2; 8 nucleotides agree with TRBD1. Germline values: CDR1 SGHDT, CDR2 YYEEEE. This CDR3 contains 15 residues. V shed 0 bases, J shed 8 bases, and the junction held 9 bases outside the gene matches. DNA for the CDR3: TGTGCCAGCAGCTTGGAACTAACAGGGGGTGACGGCTACACCTTC. This translates into CASSLELTGGDGYTF.

The gene calls are TRBV28 and TRBJ1-3, with D maybe TRBD1 (6 bases). This CDR3 contains 16 residues. CDR1 and CDR2 (germline): MDHEN, SYDVKM. V gave up 6 bases and J gave up 2 bases, with 17 bases separating them. This CDR3 reads CASSPGGLIPGNTIYF. CDR3 nucleotides: TGTGCCAGCAGCCCCGGGGGGCTAATACCTGGAAACACCATATATTTT.

V is TRBV5-6 and J is TRBJ1-2, with D unclear. The CDR3 is 10 residues long. Deletions cut 2 bases from V and 8 bases from J, with 4 bases between. Germline V gene lookup returns CDR1 SGHDT and CDR2 YYEEEE. CDR3 residues: CASSFLGYTF. Written as DNA, the CDR3 is TGTGCCAGCAGCTTCCTCGGCTACACCTTC.

This clone showed up just a few times. The rearrangement uses TRBV11-3 and TRBJ2-2, with no clear D. The V gene's germline CDR1 is SGHNT and CDR2 YENEEA. Trimming shortened V by 1 base and J by 6 bases, and 15 bases separated the two germline ends. The CDR3 runs 16 residues. As DNA, the CDR3 is TGTGCCAGCAGCTTAGGATTAATCGGATCGGCCGGGGAGCTGTTTTTT. This encodes CASSLGLIGSAGELFF.

The chain links TRBV2 to TRBJ1-2; 8 nucleotides match TRBD1. The CDR3 length is 12 residues. Germline V lookup: CDR1 SNHLY, CDR2 FYNNEI. Unmatched junction bases numbered 9, after V lost 5 bases and J lost 13 bases. This chain's CDR3 is CASSPGTGYSTF. CDR3 DNA: TGTGCCAGCAGTCCTGGGACAGGATATAGCACCTTC.

The rearrangement joins TRBV28 to TRBJ2-3, with 9 bases aligning to TRBD2. CDR1 and CDR2 (germline): MDHEN, SYDVKM. The CDR3 sequence is 15 residues long. J was trimmed by 2 bases and V by 8 bases; bases with no gene match: 8. DNA of the CDR3: TGTGCCAGCTCCCTTCTAGCGGGAACCACAGATACGCAGTATTTT. Its protein product is CASSLLAGTTDTQYF. Full variable domain (rest looked up from reference TRBV28 and TRBJ2-3): DVKVTQSSRYLVKRTGEKVFLECVQDMDHENMFWYRQDPGLGLRLIYFSYDVKMKEKGDIPEGYSVSREKKERFSLILESASTNQTSMYLCASSLLAGTTDTQYFGPGTRLTVL.

The J gene is TRBJ2-7, the V gene TRBV4-2, with 9 bases identical to TRBD2. The junction had 6 bases not matched to a gene; V was cut back by 4 bases and J by 2 bases. The CDR3 is 15 amino acids. The V gene's germline CDR1 is LGHNA and CDR2 YNFKEQ. CDR3 coding DNA: TGTGCCAGCAGCCGTCAGAGCGGGGGGCCCTACGAGCAGTACTTC. It specifies CASSRQSGGPYEQYF.

This chain uses TRBV5-1 with TRBJ2-2, with a possible D match to TRBD1 (6 bases). The CDR3 is made up of 15 amino acids. Trimming cost V 4 bases and J 2 bases, with 12 bases left between them. Germline V gene data show CDR1 as SGHRS and CDR2 as YFSETQ. CDR3 region: CASSRQDRNTGELFF. The CDR3 DNA is TGCGCCAGCAGCCGACAGGACAGAAACACCGGGGAGCTGTTTTTT.

J is TRBJ2-7 and V is TRBV2; D not certain. The V end was cut by 5 bases, the J end by 8 bases, with 10 bases between. The CDR3 is 11 residues long. CDR1 and CDR2 (germline): SNHLY, FYNNEI. As DNA, the CDR3 is TGTGCCAGCAGTATAACAGAAAAGCAGTACTTC. Its protein product is CASSITEKQYF.

This chain uses TRBV12-3 or TRBV12-4 with TRBJ1-1; D gene ambiguous. The CDR3 is made up of 13 amino acids. Trimming took off 3 bases at V and 7 bases at J, with 12 bases between the two ends. CDR3 bases: TGTGCCAGCAGTTTTGCCTTATTAGGTGAAGCTTTCTTT. Protein: CASSFALLGEAFF.

The chain employs TRBV9 and TRBJ1-5; no definite D call. This CDR3 spans 14 amino acids. V gave up 3 bases and J gave up 2 bases, with 9 bases separating them. Looked up from germline, CDR1 is SGDLS and CDR2 is YYNGEE. Written as DNA, the CDR3 is TGTGCCAGCAGCGCAGAAACGGGCAATCAGCCCCAGCATTTT. Amino acid sequence: CASSAETGNQPQHF.

This clone showed up just once. The chain carries TRBV12-3 or TRBV12-4 and TRBJ2-7; TRBD1 might be the D (6 bases). The CDR3 has 13 amino acids. V lost 7 bases, J lost 7 bases, and 17 bases lay in between. CDR3 DNA: TGTGCCAGCAAGAGGACAGCCTTGGAAGAGCAGTACTTC. It is translated as CASKRTALEEQYF.

V usage is TRBV19 and J usage is TRBJ1-3; no firm D call. Germline CDR1 and CDR2: LNHDA and SQIVND (reference sequence). V was pared by 4 bases and J by 8 bases, with 6 bases between. The CDR3 sequence is 11 residues long. This CDR3 reads CASSTAHTIYF. In DNA form, the CDR3 reads TGTGCCAGTAGTACTGCCCACACCATATATTTT.